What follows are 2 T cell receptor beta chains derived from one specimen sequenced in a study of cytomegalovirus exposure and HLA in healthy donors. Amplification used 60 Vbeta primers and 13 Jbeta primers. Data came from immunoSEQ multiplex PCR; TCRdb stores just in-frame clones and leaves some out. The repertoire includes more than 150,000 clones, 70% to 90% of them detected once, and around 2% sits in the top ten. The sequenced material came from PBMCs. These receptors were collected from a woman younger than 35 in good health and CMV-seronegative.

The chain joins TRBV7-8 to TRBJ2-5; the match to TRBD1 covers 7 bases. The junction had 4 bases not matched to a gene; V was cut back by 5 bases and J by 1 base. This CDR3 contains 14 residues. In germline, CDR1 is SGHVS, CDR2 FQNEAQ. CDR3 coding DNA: TGTGCCAGCAGCCGAGGGACAGCCCAAGAGACCCAGTACTTC. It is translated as CASSRGTAQETQYF.

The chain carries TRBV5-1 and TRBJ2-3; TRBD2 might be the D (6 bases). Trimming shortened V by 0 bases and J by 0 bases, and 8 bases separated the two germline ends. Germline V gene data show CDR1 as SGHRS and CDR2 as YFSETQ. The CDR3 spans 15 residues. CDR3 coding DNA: TGCGCCAGCAGCTTGGCTAGCGCCAGCACAGATACGCAGTATTTT. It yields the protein CASSLASASTDTQYF.